These 13 T cell receptor beta chains came from one sample sequenced in a study of post-analysis software for immune sequencing data. Their antigens are not known. Study-wide results and limits: TRBV5-6, TRBV5-1 and TRBV20-1 belonged to a set of roughly 5 TRBV segments that were more frequent in patients than controls.

The library was made from cDNA and included unique molecular identifiers. TCRdb re-called the PCR reads with MiXCR, one entry per CDR3 protein. The repertoire holds 650,000 to 850,000 distinct CDR3 sequences, with 46% as singletons. Material for sequencing was blood. These TCRs come from a girl between 10 and 17 years old with multiple sclerosis.

The chain is built from TRBV12-3 or TRBV12-4 and TRBJ2-2; possibly TRBD1 for D (6 bases). The CDR3 length is 14 residues. The V end was cut by 6 bases, the J end by 1 base, with 9 bases between. Written as DNA, the CDR3 is TGTGCCAGCAGCAAGGGACAGAACACCGGGGAGCTGTTTTTT. Translation: CASSKGQNTGELFF.

This clonotype was counted at least ten times. The chain carries TRBV5-1 and TRBJ2-7; the D is unclear. The CDR3 has 11 residues. Trimming shortened V by 2 bases and J by 4 bases, and 4 bases separated the two germline ends. Germline V gene data show CDR1 as SGHRS and CDR2 as YFSETQ. CDR3 residues: CASSLPYEQYF. In nucleotides, the CDR3 is TGCGCCAGCAGCTTACCATACGAGCAGTACTTC.

This clonotype has a handful of counts. This chain uses TRBV20-1 with TRBJ2-1; D is unclear. V lost 0 bases to trimming and J lost 8 bases, with 17 bases between them. The CDR3 is 15 amino acids. In germline, CDR1 is DFQATT, CDR2 SNEGSKA (reference sequence). The CDR3: CSARDNRALLDEQFF. CDR3 coding DNA: TGCAGTGCTAGAGATAATCGCGCGTTGCTGGATGAGCAGTTCTTC.

The chain has TRBV27 and TRBJ2-3, with TRBD2 matching over 8 bases. J was trimmed by 6 bases and V by 6 bases; bases with no gene match: 14. The CDR3 contains 16 residues. The germline V gene has CDR1 MNHEY and CDR2 SMNVEV (reference sequence). The CDR3 loop reads CASSTSGTRISDTQYF. In DNA form, the CDR3 reads TGTGCCAGCAGCACCTCCGGGACTAGAATCTCGGATACGCAGTATTTT.

The CDR3 region has the DNA TGCAGTGCCCTTAGCGGGAGCACCTACAATGAGCAGTACTTC. Translated: CSALSGSTYNEQYF. The chain uses TRBV20-1 and TRBJ2-1; 9 nucleotides agree with TRBD2. The J call may be mistaken, given a closer DNA end match to TRBJ2-7. Germline CDR1 DFQATT, CDR2 SNEGSKA (reference sequence). This CDR3 has 14 amino acids.

The rearrangement joins TRBV20-1 to TRBJ2-7; 9 bases line up with TRBD1. The germline V gene has CDR1 DFQATT and CDR2 SNEGSKA (reference sequence). J was trimmed by 7 bases and V by 6 bases; bases with no gene match: 10. The CDR3 covers 13 residues. CDR3 in amino acids: CSAPTGGKSEQYF. As DNA, the CDR3 is TGCAGTGCCCCGACAGGGGGGAAAAGTGAGCAGTACTTC.

V usage is TRBV5-1 and J usage is TRBJ2-7; 10 bases agree with TRBD1. Germline V gene sequence: CDR1 SGHRS, CDR2 YFSETQ. There are 16 residues in the CDR3. Unmatched junction bases numbered 10, after V lost 1 base and J lost 6 bases. This CDR3 reads CASSLWARQGAAEQYF. The CDR3 region has the DNA TGCGCCAGCAGCTTGTGGGCTAGACAGGGGGCAGCCGAGCAGTACTTC.

The rearrangement uses TRBV13 and TRBJ2-7, with D perhaps TRBD2 (6 bases). Germline CDR1 and CDR2: PRHDT and FYEKMQ (reference sequence). Trimming removed 1 base at V and 2 bases at J, with 12 bases between. The CDR3 sequence is 15 residues long. The CDR3 spells CASSLEGDSPYEQYF. In DNA, the CDR3 is TGTGCCAGCAGCTTAGAAGGGGACTCACCCTACGAGCAGTACTTC. The full variable domain, with the rest looked up from reference TRBV13 and TRBJ2-7, is AAGVIQSPRHLIKEKRETATLKCYPIPRHDTVYWYQQGPGQDPQFLISFYEKMQSDKGSIPDRFSAQQFSDYHSELNMSSLELGDSALYFCASSLEGDSPYEQYFGPGTRLTVT.

V usage is TRBV28 and J usage is TRBJ2-7; 7 bases are a match to TRBD2. The J call may be faulty, since TRBJ2-5 better matches the DNA end. The CDR3 length is 15 residues. CDR1 and CDR2 from the germline V gene are MDHEN and SYDVKM. The CDR3 is CASSLLAETRETQYF. CDR3 nucleotides: TGTGCCAGCAGTTTACTAGCGGAAACCCGGGAGACCCAGTACTTC.

This clonotype has only a few counts. The V and J genes are TRBV11-2 and TRBJ2-1; 10 nucleotides align to TRBD2. CDR3 length: 17 amino acids. Germline loops: CDR1 SGHAT, CDR2 FQNNGV. Unmatched junction bases numbered 11, after V lost 1 base and J lost 8 bases. CDR3 in amino acids: CASSLGFSTSGYHEQFF. CDR3 sequence (DNA): TGTGCCAGCAGCTTAGGTTTTTCGACTAGCGGGTATCATGAGCAGTTCTTC.

This clonotype appeared a few times. V usage is TRBV11-1 and J usage is TRBJ2-7, with D perhaps matching TRBD1 (6 bases). Trimming pared 4 bases from V and 4 bases from J, leaving 20 bases between. CDR3 length equals 16 residues. CDR1 is SGHAT and CDR2 is FQDESV in the germline V gene (reference sequence). CDR3 in amino acids: CASSSTGRARGYEQYF. The CDR3 DNA sequence: TGTGCCAGCAGCTCGACTGGAAGGGCCAGGGGTTACGAGCAGTACTTC.

This clonotype was found a few times. V gene TRBV30 combines with J gene TRBJ2-3; no clear D. V was trimmed by 2 bases and J by 2 bases, leaving 8 bases between them. The CDR3 loop spans 13 amino acids. CDR1 and CDR2 (germline): GTSNPN, SVGIG (reference sequence). The CDR3 is CAWSLVYTDTQYF. The CDR3 DNA is TGTGCCTGGAGTCTCGTCTACACAGATACGCAGTATTTT.

This clonotype was seen more than once but under ten times. The rearrangement uses TRBV7-6 and TRBJ1-1; unclear D gene. The CDR3 sequence is 17 residues long. From germline, CDR1 is SGHVS and CDR2 FNYEAQ. Between the trimmed V and J ends, which lost 1 base and 0 bases, there was a span of 15 bases. Here the CDR3 DNA reads TGTGCCAGCAGCTTAGGATCGGCCGGGCCCATGAACACTGAAGCTTTCTTT. This sequence encodes CASSLGSAGPMNTEAFF.